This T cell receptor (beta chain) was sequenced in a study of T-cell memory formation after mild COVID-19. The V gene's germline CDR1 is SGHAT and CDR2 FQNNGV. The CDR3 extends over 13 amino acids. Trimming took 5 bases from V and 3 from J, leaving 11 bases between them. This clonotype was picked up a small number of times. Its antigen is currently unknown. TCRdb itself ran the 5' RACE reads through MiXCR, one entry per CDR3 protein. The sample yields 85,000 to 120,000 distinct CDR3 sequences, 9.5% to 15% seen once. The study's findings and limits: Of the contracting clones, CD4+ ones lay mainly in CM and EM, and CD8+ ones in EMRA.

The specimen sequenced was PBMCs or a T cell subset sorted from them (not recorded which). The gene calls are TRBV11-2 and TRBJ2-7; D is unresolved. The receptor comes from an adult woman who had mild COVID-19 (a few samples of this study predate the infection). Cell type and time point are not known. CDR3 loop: CASSLGGFYEQYF. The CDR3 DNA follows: TGTGCCAGCAGCCTGGGCGGATTCTACGAGCAGTACTTC.